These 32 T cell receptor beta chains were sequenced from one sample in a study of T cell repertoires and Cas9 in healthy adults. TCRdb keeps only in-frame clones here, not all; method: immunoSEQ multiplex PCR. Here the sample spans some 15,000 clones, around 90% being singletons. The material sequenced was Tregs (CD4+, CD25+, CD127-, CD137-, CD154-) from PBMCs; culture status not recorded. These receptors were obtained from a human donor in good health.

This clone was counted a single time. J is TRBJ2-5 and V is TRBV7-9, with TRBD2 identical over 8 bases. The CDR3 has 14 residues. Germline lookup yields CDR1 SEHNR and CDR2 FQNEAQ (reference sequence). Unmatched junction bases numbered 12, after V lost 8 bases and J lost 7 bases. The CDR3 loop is CASYSTSGVGTQYF. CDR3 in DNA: TGTGCCAGCTATTCCACTAGCGGCGTTGGGACCCAGTACTTC.

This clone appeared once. The CDR3 DNA reads TGTGCCAGCAGCACCCGGACACACTTGGGGGGCTACACCTTC. This sequence encodes CASSTRTHLGGYTF. This rearrangement joins TRBV9 to TRBJ1-2, with a tentative D call TRBD1 (5 bases). Germline V CDR1 and CDR2: SGDLS, YYNGEE. V was pared by 4 bases and J by 8 bases, with 18 bases between. The length of the CDR3 is 14 residues.

Here the CDR3 DNA reads TGCGCCAGCAGTGGGCCGGACAGGGGGAATGATAATTCACCCCTCCACTTT. Translation: CASSGPDRGNDNSPLHF. J is TRBJ1-6 and V is TRBV10-2, with 10 bases that match TRBD1. V gave up 4 bases and J gave up 5 bases; unmatched junction bases: 8. Germline lookup yields CDR1 WSHSY and CDR2 SAAADI. The CDR3 runs to 17 residues.

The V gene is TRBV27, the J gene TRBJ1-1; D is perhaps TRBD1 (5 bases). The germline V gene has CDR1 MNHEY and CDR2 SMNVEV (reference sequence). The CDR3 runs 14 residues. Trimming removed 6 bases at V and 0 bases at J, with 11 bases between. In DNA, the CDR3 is TGTGCCAGCAGAACCAGGGCAATGAACACTGAAGCTTTCTTT. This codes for CASRTRAMNTEAFF.

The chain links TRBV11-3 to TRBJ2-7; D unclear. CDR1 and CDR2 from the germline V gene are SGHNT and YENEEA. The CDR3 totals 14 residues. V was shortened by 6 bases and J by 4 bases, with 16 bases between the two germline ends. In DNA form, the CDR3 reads TGTGCCAGCAGTCCGGACCGTCACAATTACGAGCAGTACTTC. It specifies CASSPDRHNYEQYF.

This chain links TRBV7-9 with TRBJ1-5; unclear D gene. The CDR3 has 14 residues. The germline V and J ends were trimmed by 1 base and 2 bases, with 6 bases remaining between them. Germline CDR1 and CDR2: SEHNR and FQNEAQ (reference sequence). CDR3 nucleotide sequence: TGTGCCAGCAGCTTAGGGCAGGGCAATCAGCCCCAGCATTTT. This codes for CASSLGQGNQPQHF.

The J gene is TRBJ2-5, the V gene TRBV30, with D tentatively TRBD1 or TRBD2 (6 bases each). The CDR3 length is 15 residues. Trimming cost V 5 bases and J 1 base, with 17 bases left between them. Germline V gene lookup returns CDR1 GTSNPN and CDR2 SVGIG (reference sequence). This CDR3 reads CAWARGGRAQETQYF. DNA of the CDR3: TGTGCCTGGGCCAGGGGAGGTAGGGCCCAAGAGACCCAGTACTTC.

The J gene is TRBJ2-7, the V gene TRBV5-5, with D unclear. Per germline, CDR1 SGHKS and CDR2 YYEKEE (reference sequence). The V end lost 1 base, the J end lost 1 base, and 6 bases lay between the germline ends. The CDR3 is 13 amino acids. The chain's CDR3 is CASSLTVSYEQYF. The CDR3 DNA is TGTGCCAGCAGCTTGACAGTATCCTACGAGCAGTACTTC.

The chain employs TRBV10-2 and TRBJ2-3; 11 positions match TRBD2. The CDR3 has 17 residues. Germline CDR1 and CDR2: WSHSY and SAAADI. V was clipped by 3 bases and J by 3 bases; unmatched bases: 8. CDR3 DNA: TGCGCCAGCAGTGAACCCCGACTAGCGGGGAGAACAGATACGCAGTATTTT. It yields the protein CASSEPRLAGRTDTQYF.

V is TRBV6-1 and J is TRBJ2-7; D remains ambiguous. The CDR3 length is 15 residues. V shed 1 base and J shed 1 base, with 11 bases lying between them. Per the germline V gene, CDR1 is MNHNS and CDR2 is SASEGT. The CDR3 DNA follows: TGTGCCAGCAGTGAAGGCACATCGGTTTCCTACGAGCAGTACTTC. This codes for CASSEGTSVSYEQYF.

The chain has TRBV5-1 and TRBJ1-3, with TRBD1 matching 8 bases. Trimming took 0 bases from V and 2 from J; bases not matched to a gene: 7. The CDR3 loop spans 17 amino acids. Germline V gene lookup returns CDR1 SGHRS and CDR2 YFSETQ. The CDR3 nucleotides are TGCGCCAGCAGCTTGGCCCCCCAGGGGGCGCCTGGAAACACCATATATTTT. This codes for CASSLAPQGAPGNTIYF. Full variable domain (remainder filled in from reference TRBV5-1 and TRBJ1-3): KAGVTQTPRYLIKTRGQQVTLSCSPISGHRSVSWYQQTPGQGLQFLFEYFSETQRNKGNFPGRFSGRQFSNSRSEMNVSTLELGDSALYLCASSLAPQGAPGNTIYFGEGSWLTVV.

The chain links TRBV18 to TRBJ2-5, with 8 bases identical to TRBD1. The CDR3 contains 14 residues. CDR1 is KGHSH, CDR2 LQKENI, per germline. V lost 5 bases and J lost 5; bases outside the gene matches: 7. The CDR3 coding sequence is TGTGCCAGCTCAACAAGGACAGGGCCTGAGACCCAGTACTTC. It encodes CASSTRTGPETQYF.

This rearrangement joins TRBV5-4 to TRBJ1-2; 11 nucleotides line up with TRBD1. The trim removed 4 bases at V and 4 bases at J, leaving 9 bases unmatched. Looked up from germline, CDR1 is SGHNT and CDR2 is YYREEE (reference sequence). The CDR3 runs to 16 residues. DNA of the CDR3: TGTGCCAGCAGCCAGGGACAGGGGGGTGGAATCTATGGCTACACCTTC. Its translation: CASSQGQGGGIYGYTF.

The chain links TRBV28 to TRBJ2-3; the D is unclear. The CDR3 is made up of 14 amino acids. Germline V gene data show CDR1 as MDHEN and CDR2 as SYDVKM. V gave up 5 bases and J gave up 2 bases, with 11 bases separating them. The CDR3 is CASSAALSTDTQYF. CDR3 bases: TGTGCCAGCAGTGCCGCCTTGTCCACAGATACGCAGTATTTT.

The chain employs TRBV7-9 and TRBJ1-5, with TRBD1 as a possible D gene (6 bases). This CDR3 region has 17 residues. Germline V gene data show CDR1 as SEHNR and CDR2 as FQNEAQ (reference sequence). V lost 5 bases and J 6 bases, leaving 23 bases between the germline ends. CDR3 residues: CASSLGRGSGYGQPQHF. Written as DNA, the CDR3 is TGTGCCAGCAGCCTAGGGAGGGGGTCAGGGTACGGTCAGCCCCAGCATTTT.

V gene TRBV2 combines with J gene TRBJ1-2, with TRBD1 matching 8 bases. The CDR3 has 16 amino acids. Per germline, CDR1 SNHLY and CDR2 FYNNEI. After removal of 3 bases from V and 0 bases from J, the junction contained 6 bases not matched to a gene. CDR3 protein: CASSDQGDRSNYGYTF. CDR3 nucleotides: TGTGCCAGCAGTGATCAGGGGGACAGGTCTAACTATGGCTACACCTTC.

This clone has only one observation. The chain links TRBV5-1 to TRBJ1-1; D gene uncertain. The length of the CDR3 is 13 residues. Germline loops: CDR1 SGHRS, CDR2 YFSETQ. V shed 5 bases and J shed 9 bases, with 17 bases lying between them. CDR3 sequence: CASSPQAGLKAFF. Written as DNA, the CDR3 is TGCGCCAGCAGTCCCCAAGCGGGTCTGAAAGCTTTCTTT.

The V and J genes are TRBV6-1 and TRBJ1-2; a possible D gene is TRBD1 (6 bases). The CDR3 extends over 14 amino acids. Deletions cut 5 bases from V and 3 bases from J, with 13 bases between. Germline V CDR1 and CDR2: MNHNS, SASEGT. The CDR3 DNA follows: TGTGCCAGCAGTCGTACATACAGGGACTATGGCTACACCTTC. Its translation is CASSRTYRDYGYTF.

The CDR3, as DNA: TGTGCCAGCAGTCTCGGGACAGGGGTTTACAATGAGCAGTTCTTC. Translated: CASSLGTGVYNEQFF. This rearrangement joins TRBV7-2 to TRBJ2-1; 10 bases map to TRBD1. CDR3 length: 15 residues. The germline CDR1 and CDR2 sequences are SGHTA and FQGNSA. The J segment lost 4 bases and the V segment lost 6 bases, leaving 6 bases of the junction unmatched.

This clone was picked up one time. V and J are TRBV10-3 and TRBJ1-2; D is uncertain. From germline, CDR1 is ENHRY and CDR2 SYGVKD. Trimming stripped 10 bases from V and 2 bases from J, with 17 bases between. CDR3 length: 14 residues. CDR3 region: CATLGLGRNYGYTF. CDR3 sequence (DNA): TGTGCCACTCTCGGCTTGGGCCGAAACTATGGCTACACCTTC.

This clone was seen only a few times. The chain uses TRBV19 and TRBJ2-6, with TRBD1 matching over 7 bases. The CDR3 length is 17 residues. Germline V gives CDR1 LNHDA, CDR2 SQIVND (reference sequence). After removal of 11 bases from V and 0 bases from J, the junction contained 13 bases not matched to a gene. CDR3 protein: CASQRGTANSGANVLTF. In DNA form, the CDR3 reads TGTGCCTCCCAACGAGGGACAGCCAACTCTGGGGCCAACGTCCTGACTTTC.

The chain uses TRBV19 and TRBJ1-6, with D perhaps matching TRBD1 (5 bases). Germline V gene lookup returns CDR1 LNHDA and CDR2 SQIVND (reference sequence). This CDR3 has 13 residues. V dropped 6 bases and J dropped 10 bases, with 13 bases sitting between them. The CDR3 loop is CASSLPGLSPLHF. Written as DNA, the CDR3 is TGTGCCAGTAGCCTTCCGGGACTATCACCCCTCCACTTT.

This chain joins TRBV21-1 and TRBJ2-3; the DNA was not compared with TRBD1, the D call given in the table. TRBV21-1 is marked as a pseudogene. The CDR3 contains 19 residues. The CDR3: CASSKEWGLAVPQADTQYF. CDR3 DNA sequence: TGTGCCAGCAGCAAAGAGTGGGGGCTGGCGGTCCCTCAGGCAGATACGCAGTATTTT.

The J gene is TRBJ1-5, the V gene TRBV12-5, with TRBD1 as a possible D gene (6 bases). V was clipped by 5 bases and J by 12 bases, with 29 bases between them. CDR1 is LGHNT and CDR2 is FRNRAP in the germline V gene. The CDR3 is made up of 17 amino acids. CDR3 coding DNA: TGTGCTAGTGGTCTATCCACAGGGAGGGGGGCTAAAGGGAACCAGCATTTT. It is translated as CASGLSTGRGAKGNQHF.

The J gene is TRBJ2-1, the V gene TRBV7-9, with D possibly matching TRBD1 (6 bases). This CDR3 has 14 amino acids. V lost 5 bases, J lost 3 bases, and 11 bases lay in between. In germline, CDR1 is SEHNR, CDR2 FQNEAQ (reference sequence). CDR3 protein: CASSRGQNYNEQFF. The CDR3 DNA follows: TGTGCCAGCAGCCGCGGACAGAACTACAATGAGCAGTTCTTC.

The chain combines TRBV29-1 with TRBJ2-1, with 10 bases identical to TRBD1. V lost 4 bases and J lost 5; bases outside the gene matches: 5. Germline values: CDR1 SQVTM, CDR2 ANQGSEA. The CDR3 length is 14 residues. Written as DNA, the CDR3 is TGCAGCGTTGCCCCGACAGGGGGCCACAATGAGCAGTTCTTC. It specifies CSVAPTGGHNEQFF.

The CDR3 region is CASSYSGGDTGELFF. The DNA of the CDR3 is TGTGCCAGCAGTTACTCGGGGGGTGATACCGGGGAGCTGTTTTTT. The chain has TRBV6-5 and TRBJ2-2; maybe TRBD2 (6 bases). V was shortened by 0 bases and J by 5 bases, with 10 bases between the two germline ends. CDR3 size: 15 residues. Per germline, CDR1 MNHEY and CDR2 SVGAGI.

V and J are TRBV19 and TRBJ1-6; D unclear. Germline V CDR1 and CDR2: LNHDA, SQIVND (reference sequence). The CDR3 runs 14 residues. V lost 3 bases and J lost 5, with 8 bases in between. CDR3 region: CASSIGANNSPLHF. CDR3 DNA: TGTGCCAGTAGTATTGGAGCTAATAATTCACCCCTCCACTTT.

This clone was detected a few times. CDR3 sequence: CASSHSGAGYNEQFF. The CDR3 DNA is TGCGCCAGCAGCCATAGCGGGGCTGGCTACAATGAGCAGTTCTTC. This chain uses TRBV4-1 with TRBJ2-1; 8 nucleotides agree with TRBD2. The CDR3 totals 15 residues. The germline CDR1 and CDR2 sequences are MGHRA and YSYEKL. The J segment lost 3 bases and the V segment lost 3 bases, leaving 4 bases of the junction unmatched.

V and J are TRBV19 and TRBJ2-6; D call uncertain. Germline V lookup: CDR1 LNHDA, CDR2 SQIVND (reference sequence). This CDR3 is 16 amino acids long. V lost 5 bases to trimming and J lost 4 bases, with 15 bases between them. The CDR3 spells CASSDPGRSGANVLTF. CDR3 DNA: TGTGCCAGTAGTGATCCAGGAAGATCAGGGGCCAACGTCCTGACTTTC.

The CDR3 sequence is CASSTRGPGGSPLHF. The CDR3 bases are TGTGCCAGCAGCACTCGGGGACCGGGGGGTTCACCCCTCCACTTT. The chain couples TRBV21-1 to TRBJ1-6. TRBV21-1 is listed as a pseudogene. The CDR3 is 15 amino acids.

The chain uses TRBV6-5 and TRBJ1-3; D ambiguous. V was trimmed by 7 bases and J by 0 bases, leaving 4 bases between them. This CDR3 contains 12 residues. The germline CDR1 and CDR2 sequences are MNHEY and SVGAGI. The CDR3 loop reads CASTFSGNTIYF. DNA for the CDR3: TGTGCCAGCACATTCTCTGGAAACACCATATATTTT.